This T cell receptor (beta chain) was captured by sequencing in a study of cytomegalovirus exposure and HLA in healthy donors. On the study more broadly: As an earlier analysis found, about 190 million T cells yielded about 120 million unique TCR beta sequences. Study-wide points: Most TCR sequences were seen very rarely across donors, but some public TCRs occurred in many. Using a false discovery rate of 0.05, a later analysis showed that fewer than 20,000 TCR beta sequences were associated with HLA alleles. Most CMV-associated TCR beta chains appeared HLA-restricted in a later analysis.

On this clone itself: As yet, its antigen is unknown.

The CDR3 has 14 amino acids. The germline CDR1 and CDR2 sequences are SGHVS and FQNEAQ. V was trimmed by 3 bases and J by 4 bases, leaving 9 bases between them. Amplification used 60 Vbeta primers and 13 Jbeta primers. Clones were read by immunoSEQ multiplex PCR, and TCRdb kept only the in-frame ones, dropping some. In the table there are 150,000 to 200,000 clones, roughly four fifths of which are singletons. Material: PBMCs. The chain links TRBV7-8 to TRBJ1-4; D is uncertain. This sequence originates from a man in his fifties or sixties in good health and CMV-seropositive. The CDR3 protein is CASSFWQNNEKLFF. For the CDR3, the DNA is TGTGCCAGCAGCTTCTGGCAGAATAATGAAAAACTGTTTTTT.